This T cell receptor (beta chain) stems from a study of CXCR3-negative and CXCR3-positive naive CD8 T cells. 5' RACE with UMI labels generated the TRB cDNA libraries. For each CDR3 protein, TCRdb gives one entry from its re-call of the 5' RACE reads, without DNA. This table holds about 40,000 distinct CDR3 sequences. Regarding the study as a whole: The majority of assays used fresh PBMCs, and CXCR3 expression partially decreased after cryopreservation. For the naive subsets, surface CD5 was similar, and TCR strength was inferred from TRB CDR3 properties. CXCR3-negative and CXCR3-positive naive cells shared comparable TRBV-TRBJ usage, but memory cells did not. Sequencing showed both naive subsets with comparably high diversity, and memory CD8+ cells much lower.

The germline V gene encodes CDR1 SEHNR and CDR2 FQNEAQ (reference sequence). CDR3 size: 17 residues. Remarks on this clonotype: Its antigen is not known.

The chain carries TRBV7-9 and TRBJ1-1. The sequence derives from a human donor in good health. Some clones in this sample may be carry-over from other donors' samples. Sequenced: memory CD8+ T cells from blood. CDR3 sequence reads: CASRPAEGSLRDTEAFF.